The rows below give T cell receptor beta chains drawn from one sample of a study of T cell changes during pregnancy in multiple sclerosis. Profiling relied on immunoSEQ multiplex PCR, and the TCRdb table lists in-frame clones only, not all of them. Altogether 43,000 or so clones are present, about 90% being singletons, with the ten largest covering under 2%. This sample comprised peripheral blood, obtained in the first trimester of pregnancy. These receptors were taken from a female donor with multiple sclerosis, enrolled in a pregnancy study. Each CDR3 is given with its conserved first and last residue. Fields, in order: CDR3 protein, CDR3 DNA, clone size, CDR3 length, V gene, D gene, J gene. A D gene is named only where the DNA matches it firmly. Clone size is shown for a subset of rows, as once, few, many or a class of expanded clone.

cdr3_aa: CASSSWDSPDYGYTF; cdr3_nt: TGTGCCAGCAGCTCCTGGGACAGCCCGGACTATGGCTACACCTTC; clone_size: -; cdr3_length: 15; v_call: TRBV7-9; d_call: TRBD1; j_call: TRBJ1-2
cdr3_aa: CATGGLDYSYNSPLHF; cdr3_nt: TGTGCCACCGGGGGTTTGGATTACTCCTATAATTCACCCCTCCACTTT; clone_size: -; cdr3_length: 16; v_call: TRBV28; d_call: -; j_call: TRBJ1-6
cdr3_aa: CASSAHPNTEAFF; cdr3_nt: TGCGCCAGCAGTGCACACCCGAACACTGAAGCTTTCTTT; clone_size: once; cdr3_length: 13; v_call: TRBV10-2; d_call: -; j_call: TRBJ1-1
cdr3_aa: CASSLRQGAPNEKLFF; cdr3_nt: TGCGCCAGCAGCCTGCGACAGGGGGCTCCTAATGAAAAACTGTTTTTT; clone_size: -; cdr3_length: 16; v_call: TRBV5-1; d_call: TRBD1; j_call: TRBJ1-4
cdr3_aa: CASSARTGGLISEAFF; cdr3_nt: TGCGCCAGCAGCGCTAGGACAGGGGGTTTAATTAGTGAAGCTTTCTTT; clone_size: once; cdr3_length: 16; v_call: TRBV5-1; d_call: TRBD1; j_call: TRBJ1-1
cdr3_aa: CASSLLLVTDRGPGELFF; cdr3_nt: TGTGCCAGCAGCTTACTGCTGGTTACAGACAGGGGCCCCGGGGAGCTGTTTTTT; clone_size: -; cdr3_length: 18; v_call: TRBV13; d_call: TRBD1; j_call: TRBJ2-2
cdr3_aa: CAISDWASGDNQETQYF; cdr3_nt: TGTGCCATCAGTGATTGGGCGTCGGGGGATAACCAAGAGACCCAGTACTTC; clone_size: -; cdr3_length: 17; v_call: TRBV10-3; d_call: -; j_call: TRBJ2-5
cdr3_aa: CASSRQETSNEQFF; cdr3_nt: TGCGCCAGCAGCCGCCAAGAGACTAGCAATGAGCAGTTCTTC; clone_size: -; cdr3_length: 14; v_call: TRBV4-1; d_call: -; j_call: TRBJ2-1
cdr3_aa: CASSLEWTGEAFF; cdr3_nt: TGCGCCAGCAGCTTGGAGTGGACAGGAGAAGCTTTCTTT; clone_size: -; cdr3_length: 13; v_call: TRBV5-1; d_call: TRBD1; j_call: TRBJ1-1
cdr3_aa: CASSFTGTDGYTF; cdr3_nt: TGTGCCAGCAGTTTCACCGGGACAGACGGCTACACCTTC; clone_size: -; cdr3_length: 13; v_call: TRBV6-6; d_call: TRBD1; j_call: TRBJ1-2
cdr3_aa: CASSFGGSGNTIYF; cdr3_nt: TGTGCCAGCAGCTTCGGAGGCTCTGGAAACACCATATATTTT; clone_size: -; cdr3_length: 14; v_call: TRBV11-2; d_call: -; j_call: TRBJ1-3
cdr3_aa: CASSLTGGNSPLHF; cdr3_nt: TGCGCCAGCAGCCTTACAGGGGGTAATTCACCCCTCCACTTT; clone_size: -; cdr3_length: 14; v_call: TRBV10-1; d_call: TRBD1; j_call: TRBJ1-6
cdr3_aa: CASSAFSTSGETQYF; cdr3_nt: TGTGCCAGCAGCGCCTTCTCAACATCGGGGGAGACCCAGTACTTC; clone_size: -; cdr3_length: 15; v_call: TRBV9; d_call: -; j_call: TRBJ2-5
cdr3_aa: CATSAGDIYEQYF; cdr3_nt: TGTGCCACCTCGGCAGGGGACATATACGAGCAGTACTTC; clone_size: few; cdr3_length: 13; v_call: TRBV19; d_call: -; j_call: TRBJ2-7
cdr3_aa: CAWGQGGAEAFF; cdr3_nt: TGTGCCTGGGGCCAGGGCGGCGCTGAAGCTTTCTTT; clone_size: many; cdr3_length: 12; v_call: TRBV30; d_call: -; j_call: TRBJ1-1
cdr3_aa: CASSRRADRDNTEAFF; cdr3_nt: TGCGCCAGCAGCCGAAGAGCGGACAGGGATAACACTGAAGCTTTCTTT; clone_size: -; cdr3_length: 16; v_call: TRBV4-3; d_call: TRBD1; j_call: TRBJ1-1
cdr3_aa: CASSSLSGGAERDTQYF; cdr3_nt: TGTGCCAGCAGTTCTCTTAGCGGGGGGGCCGAGAGGGATACGCAGTATTTT; clone_size: once; cdr3_length: 17; v_call: TRBV28; d_call: TRBD2; j_call: TRBJ2-3
cdr3_aa: CASSQDHWGYTF; cdr3_nt: TGCGCCAGCAGCCAAGACCACTGGGGCTACACCTTC; clone_size: -; cdr3_length: 12; v_call: TRBV4-1; d_call: -; j_call: TRBJ1-2
cdr3_aa: CASSLGRGEDQPQHF; cdr3_nt: TGTGCCAGCAGCTTAGGGCGGGGGGAGGATCAGCCCCAGCATTTT; clone_size: -; cdr3_length: 15; v_call: TRBV7-9; d_call: -; j_call: TRBJ1-5
cdr3_aa: CASSLQGEGGELFF; cdr3_nt: TGCGCCAGCAGCTTACAGGGAGAAGGCGGGGAGCTGTTTTTT; clone_size: -; cdr3_length: 14; v_call: TRBV5-1; d_call: -; j_call: TRBJ2-2
cdr3_aa: CASKGQGSTEAFF; cdr3_nt: TGTGCCAGCAAGGGGCAGGGATCCACTGAAGCTTTCTTT; clone_size: -; cdr3_length: 13; v_call: TRBV2; d_call: -; j_call: TRBJ1-1
cdr3_aa: CARDFYTGELFF; cdr3_nt: TGTGCCAGGGACTTTTACACCGGGGAGCTGTTTTTT; clone_size: -; cdr3_length: 12; v_call: TRBV27; d_call: -; j_call: TRBJ2-2
cdr3_aa: CASSQVRRGGYSTDTQYF; cdr3_nt: TGCGCCAGCAGCCAAGTTAGGCGGGGGGGATATAGCACAGATACGCAGTATTTT; clone_size: once; cdr3_length: 18; v_call: TRBV4-1; d_call: TRBD2; j_call: TRBJ2-3
cdr3_aa: CASNINPGPGMKQFF; cdr3_nt: TGTGCCAGCAATATCAACCCTGGTCCGGGGATGAAGCAGTTCTTC; clone_size: -; cdr3_length: 15; v_call: TRBV2; d_call: -; j_call: TRBJ2-1
cdr3_aa: CATRETSGGPYTQYF; cdr3_nt: TGTGCCACCAGGGAGACTAGCGGGGGACCTTATACGCAGTATTTT; clone_size: -; cdr3_length: 15; v_call: TRBV15; d_call: TRBD2; j_call: TRBJ2-3
cdr3_aa: CASAPRQGGQPQHF; cdr3_nt: TGTGCCAGCGCCCCACGACAGGGAGGACAGCCCCAGCATTTT; clone_size: -; cdr3_length: 14; v_call: TRBV2; d_call: TRBD1; j_call: TRBJ1-5
cdr3_aa: CASSSGLAGVTYNEQFF; cdr3_nt: TGTGCCAGCAGTTCGGGACTAGCGGGGGTGACCTACAATGAGCAGTTCTTC; clone_size: -; cdr3_length: 17; v_call: TRBV28; d_call: TRBD2; j_call: TRBJ2-1